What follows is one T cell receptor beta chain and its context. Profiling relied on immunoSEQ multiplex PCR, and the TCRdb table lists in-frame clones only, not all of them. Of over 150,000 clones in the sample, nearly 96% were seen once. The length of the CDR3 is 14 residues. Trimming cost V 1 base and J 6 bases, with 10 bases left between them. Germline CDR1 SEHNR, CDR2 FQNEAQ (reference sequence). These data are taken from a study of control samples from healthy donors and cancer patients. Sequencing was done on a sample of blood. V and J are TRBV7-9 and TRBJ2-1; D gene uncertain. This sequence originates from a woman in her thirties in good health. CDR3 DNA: TGTGCCAGCAGCTTAGAAATGAGCACCAATGAGCAGTTCTTC. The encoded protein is CASSLEMSTNEQFF.